This T cell receptor beta chain was identified during a study of early stage breast cancer tumors (dated by TCRdb to about 2017). Study-wide context: Of the 15 to 20 invasive breast tumors, some twelve were found to be estrogen receptor-positive, progesterone receptor-positive and HER2-negative. Of the roughly twelve ER+/PR+/HER2- tumors, eight were classified as invasive ductal carcinomas and four as invasive lobular carcinomas. The samples as a whole yielded some 2,700,000 detected templates, corresponding to about a million unique clonotypes. On average, each sample got about 10-fold read coverage.

Two independent genomic DNA replicates were amplified for each sample, with around 0.5 ug used for blood and about 1.5 ug for tumor or normal breast. Following the manufacturer's instructions, the ImmunoSeq Intro kit was used to carry out TCRB sequencing on genomic DNA. Multiplex PCR was run for 25 to 35 cycles using proprietary primers and spike-in control sequences for absolute quantification. Single-end 150-bp reads were used to sequence an 87-bp fragment covering the CDR3 and the flanking V and J genes. Seven samples, each with two replicates, were multiplexed per lane of an Illumina MiSeq using version 3.0 chemistry. The authors' pipeline ran thus. Raw data were processed by the vendor's proprietary pipeline, with both replicates merged into one result per sample. To define clonotypes, the study grouped productive rearrangements that shared the V-gene family, CDR3 amino acid sequence and J-gene segment. Clonality was computed as 1 minus the normalized Shannon entropy (Pielou evenness) of TCRB abundances. T cell density was estimated as total templates divided by the number of input cells, with the number of input cells inferred from the DNA input amount. Recon, run with its default parameters, was used to estimate overall repertoire diversity and clonality. A clonotype counted as tumor-enriched if its abundance in tumor exceeded 0.1% and was at least 32-fold higher than its abundance in normal breast. In its TCRdb copy, this immuneACCESS table keeps in-frame sequences only and misses some clones. Where compared with another copy, unresolved V genes explain less than half of these, and the others have no known cause. D and trimming come from the DNA, and the V and J calls and clone size come from that table. A total of 45,000 to 60,000 clones appear in this sample, 85% to 95% of them only once. The top ten clones comprise 5% of the sample.

A few counts support this clone. The target of this receptor is not known. No qualities accompany the bases; no much larger clone lies one base away. Points the paper makes about the study in general: Because the cohort was small, a breakdown by tumor subtype could not be done. Enriched TCRB sequences shared across patients were found to be mostly commonly generated sequences that were unlikely to play an important role in the tumor microenvironment. Compared with adjacent normal breast tissue, tumors had approximately 2.5-fold higher T cell density and higher clonality. Repertoires from blood resembled normal breast more closely than tumor, and using blood as a reference for each tissue separated tumor from normal in about 85% of the 16 patients. Chain pairing and functional markers such as CD4, CD8 and FOXP3 were missed by bulk genomic DNA sequencing of unsorted cells.

The study profiled bulk TCR beta-chain repertoires in matched peripheral blood, tumor and adjacent normal breast tissue taken from roughly 17 patients with early-stage breast cancer. Before surgery, whole blood (about 4.5-10 mL) was collected into EDTA tubes and processed within 2 hours. Ficoll-Paque centrifugation in SepMate-50 tubes was used to isolate peripheral blood mononuclear cells. For storage in liquid nitrogen, PBMCs were cryopreserved as aliquots of about 1.9 to 4 million cells in roughly 90% FBS with around 10% DMSO. The Qiagen AllPrep DNA/RNA Mini kit was used for genomic DNA extraction. Looking up the germline V gene yields CDR1 MNHEY and CDR2 SVGAGI. Its CDR3 holds 15 amino acids, cysteine through phenylalanine. Only CDR3 DNA is held: 45 bases, read in frame from base 1. The V end gives up 2 bases and the J end 3 bases, leaving 3 bases in the junction not matched to a gene.

The source material was blood. The sequence is built from TRBV6-5 and TRBJ1-5; TRBD1 matches 8 bases in the middle. This sequence originates from a person aged 70 to 85 with breast cancer. The CDR3 has the sequence CASSYGRGLNQPQHF. The DNA reads as follows: TGTGCCAGCAGTTACGGCAGGGGGCTCAATCAGCCCCAGCATTTT.